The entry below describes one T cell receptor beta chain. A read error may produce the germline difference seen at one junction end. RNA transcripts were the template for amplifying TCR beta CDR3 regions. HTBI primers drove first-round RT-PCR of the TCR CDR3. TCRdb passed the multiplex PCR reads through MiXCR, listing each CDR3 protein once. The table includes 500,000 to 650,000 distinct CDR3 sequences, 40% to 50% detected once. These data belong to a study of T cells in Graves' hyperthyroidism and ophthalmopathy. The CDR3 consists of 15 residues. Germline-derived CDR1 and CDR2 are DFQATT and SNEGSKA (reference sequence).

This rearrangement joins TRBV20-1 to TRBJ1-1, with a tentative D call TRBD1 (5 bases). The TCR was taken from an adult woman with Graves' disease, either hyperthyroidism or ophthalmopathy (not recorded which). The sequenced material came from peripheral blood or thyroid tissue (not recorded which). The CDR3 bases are TGCAGTGTTAGTCAAATTGCCGGGGTGGGGACTGAAGCCTTCTTT. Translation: CSVSQIAGVGTEAFF.